A single sample is the source of the 10 T cell receptor beta chains below, sequenced in a study of shared clonotypes between healthy human individuals. Using immunoSEQ multiplex PCR, the repertoire was profiled, and TCRdb retains in-frame clones only, with some absent. The sample has 2,500,000 or so clones; 85% to 95% are singletons. The sample consisted of naive CD4+ T cells sorted from blood. Subset indicated: CD45RA+ positively selected. Every receptor here comes from a man younger than 35 in good health.

This clone was detected once. This chain uses TRBV5-8 with TRBJ1-1, with D perhaps TRBD1 (5 bases). Trimming left V 2 bases short and J 3 bases short, with 11 bases between. This CDR3 has 14 residues. CDR1 is SGHTS and CDR2 is YDEGEE in the germline V gene. The CDR3 region is CASSLDSRYTEAFF. Here the CDR3 DNA reads TGTGCCAGCAGCTTAGACAGCCGATACACTGAAGCTTTCTTT.

The gene calls are TRBV10-3 and TRBJ2-2, with D possibly matching TRBD1 (6 bases). The CDR3 loop spans 14 amino acids. Looked up from germline, CDR1 is ENHRY and CDR2 is SYGVKD. V was pared by 6 bases and J by 3 bases, with 11 bases between. The CDR3 protein is CAIRIQGDTGELFF. CDR3 coding DNA: TGTGCCATCAGGATACAGGGAGACACCGGGGAGCTGTTTTTT.

The chain joins TRBV30 to TRBJ2-1, with TRBD1 matching 12 bases. This CDR3 region has 16 residues. Germline-derived CDR1 and CDR2 are GTSNPN and SVGIG (reference sequence). V gave up 0 bases and J gave up 8 bases; unmatched junction bases: 8. The CDR3 is CAWSVGDRGLSDEQFF. The CDR3 DNA sequence: TGTGCCTGGAGTGTTGGGGACAGGGGGCTTAGCGATGAGCAGTTCTTC.

CDR3 residues: CASSLSGGTEAFF. CDR3 bases: TGTGCCAGCAGCTTGTCAGGGGGCACTGAAGCTTTCTTT. This chain connects TRBV5-4 to TRBJ1-1; 7 positions match TRBD1. CDR1 and CDR2 (germline): SGHNT, YYREEE (reference sequence). V dropped 1 base and J dropped 4; count of bases not matched to a gene: 1. The length of the CDR3 is 13 residues.

This chain uses TRBV18 with TRBJ2-5; D perhaps matches TRBD2 (5 bases). The CDR3 spans 13 residues. V gave up 3 bases and J gave up 5 bases, with 10 bases separating them. Germline CDR1 and CDR2: KGHSH and LQKENI. DNA of the CDR3: TGTGCCAGCTCACCGAGGGCATCGGAGACCCAGTACTTC. This codes for CASSPRASETQYF. Drawing the rest from reference TRBV18 and TRBJ2-5, the complete variable domain is NAGVMQNPRHLVRRRGQEARLRCSPMKGHSHVYWYRQLPEEGLKFMVYLQKENIIDESGMPKERFSAEFPKEGPSILRIQQVVRGDSAAYFCASSPRASETQYFGPGTRLLVL.

J is TRBJ1-2 and V is TRBV19; the match to TRBD1 covers 8 bases. The germline V gene has CDR1 LNHDA and CDR2 SQIVND (reference sequence). The V segment lost 8 bases and the J segment 7 bases; nucleotides outside the gene matches: 6. The CDR3 loop spans 12 amino acids. The CDR3 region has the DNA TGTGCCAGTGGCGACAGGGGTTTTGGCTACACCTTC. Protein product: CASGDRGFGYTF.

The chain recombines TRBV6-7 with TRBJ1-5; D call uncertain. TRBV6-7 is noted as an ORF with a role that remains uncertain. This CDR3 comprises 16 residues. With 2 bases removed from V and 4 bases from J, the gap between germline ends came to 15 bases. As DNA, the CDR3 is TGTGCCAGCAGTTACGTCGGGGAAGTTAGGAATCAGCCCCAGCATTTT. Its protein product is CASSYVGEVRNQPQHF.

The V gene is TRBV6-6, the J gene TRBJ1-3; TRBD1 might be the D (6 bases). The V and J ends lost 5 bases and 3 bases respectively, with 17 bases between them. Germline loops: CDR1 MNHNY, CDR2 SVGAGI (reference sequence). The CDR3 consists of 16 residues. The CDR3 sequence is CASSPPAGEYGNTIYF. CDR3 coding DNA: TGTGCCAGCAGTCCACCCGCAGGGGAATATGGAAACACCATATATTTT.

The J gene is TRBJ2-7, the V gene TRBV7-9, with D maybe TRBD1 (5 bases). Germline CDR1 is SEHNR and CDR2 is FQNEAQ (reference sequence). The CDR3 consists of 14 residues. V lost 5 bases and J 0 bases, leaving 11 bases between the germline ends. CDR3 sequence (DNA): TGTGCCAGCAGCCTACAGGATTCCTCCTACGAGCAGTACTTC. As protein: CASSLQDSSYEQYF. Based on the CDR3 plus reference TRBV7-9 and TRBJ2-7, the full variable domain is DTGVSQNPRHKITKRGQNVTFRCDPISEHNRLYWYRQTLGQGPEFLTYFQNEAQLEKSRLLSDRFSAERPKGSFSTLEIQRTEQGDSAMYLCASSLQDSSYEQYFGPGTRLTVT.

V gene TRBV7-2 combines with J gene TRBJ1-1, with D possibly matching TRBD1 (5 bases). CDR1 SGHTA and CDR2 FQGNSA come from the germline V gene. This CDR3 comprises 15 residues. V was trimmed by 5 bases and J by 0 bases, leaving 13 bases between them. The CDR3 nucleotides read TGTGCCAGCAGCCCTAGCGGGACGCTGAACACTGAAGCTTTCTTT. Translation gives CASSPSGTLNTEAFF.